This TCR beta chain was profiled in a study of CD8 T cells in ankylosing spondylitis. Findings of the study overall: A motif of several highly homologous TCR beta variants was seen as apparently characteristic of ankylosing spondylitis blood.

In its sample, this clonotype was seen many times. Antigen unknown. V lost 6 bases to trimming and J lost 8 bases, with 14 bases between them. Germline CDR1 and CDR2: SQVTM and ANQGSEA. The CDR3 runs 13 residues. MiXCR, applied by TCRdb to the 5' RACE reads, yields one record per CDR3 protein. Among approximately 220,000 distinct CDR3 sequences listed, around 25% were seen once. The receptor was derived from a male donor with ankylosing spondylitis or in good health (not recorded which). Sequences were obtained from blood, either unsorted or a sorted T cell fraction (not recorded which). The chain uses TRBV29-1 and TRBJ1-6; possibly TRBD1 for D (5 bases). This chain's CDR3 is CSVQSKQDSPLHF. The DNA for the CDR3 is TGCAGCGTACAATCTAAACAGGATTCACCCCTCCACTTT. Complete variable domain (other parts from reference TRBV29-1 and TRBJ1-6): SAVISQKPSRDICQRGTSLTIQCQVDSQVTMMFWYRQQPGQSLTLIATANQGSEATYESGFVIDKFPISRPNLTFSTLTVSNMSPEDSSIYLCSVQSKQDSPLHFGNGTRLTVT.